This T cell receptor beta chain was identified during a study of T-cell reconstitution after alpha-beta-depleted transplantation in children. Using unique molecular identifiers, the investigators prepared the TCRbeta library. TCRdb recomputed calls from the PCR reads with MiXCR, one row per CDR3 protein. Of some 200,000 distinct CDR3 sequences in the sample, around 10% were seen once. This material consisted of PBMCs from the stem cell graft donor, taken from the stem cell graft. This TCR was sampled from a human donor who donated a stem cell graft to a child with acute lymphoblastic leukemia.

As DNA, the CDR3 is TGTGCCAGCAGCCGCCCGGGGGACACCATCTATGGCTACACCTTC. Translated, it gives CASSRPGDTIYGYTF. The chain couples TRBV5-5 to TRBJ1-2; the D gene is possibly TRBD1 (6 bases). With 4 bases removed from V and 4 bases from J, the gap between germline ends came to 17 bases. The CDR3 sequence is 15 residues long. Per the germline V gene, CDR1 is SGHKS and CDR2 is YYEKEE (reference sequence).